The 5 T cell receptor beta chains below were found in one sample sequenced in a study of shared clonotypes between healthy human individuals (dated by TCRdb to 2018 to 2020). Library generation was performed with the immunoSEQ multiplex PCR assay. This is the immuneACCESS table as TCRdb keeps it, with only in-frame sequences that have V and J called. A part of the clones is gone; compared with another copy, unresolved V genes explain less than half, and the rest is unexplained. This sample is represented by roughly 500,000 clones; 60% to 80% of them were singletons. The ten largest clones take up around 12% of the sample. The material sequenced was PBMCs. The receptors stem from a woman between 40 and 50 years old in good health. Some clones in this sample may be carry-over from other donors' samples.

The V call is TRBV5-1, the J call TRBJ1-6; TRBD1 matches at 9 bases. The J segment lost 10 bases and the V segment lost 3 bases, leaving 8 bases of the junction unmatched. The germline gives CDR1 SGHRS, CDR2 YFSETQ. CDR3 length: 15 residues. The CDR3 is CASSWAGTGRSPLHF. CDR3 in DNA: TGCGCCAGCAGCTGGGCCGGGACAGGGCGATCACCCCTCCACTTT.

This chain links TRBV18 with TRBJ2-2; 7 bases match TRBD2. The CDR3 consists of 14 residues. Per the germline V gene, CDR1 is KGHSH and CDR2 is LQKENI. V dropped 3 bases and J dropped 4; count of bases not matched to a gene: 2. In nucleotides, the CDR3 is TGTGCCAGCTCACCGTCGGGAGGCACCGGGGAGCTGTTTTTT. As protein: CASSPSGGTGELFF.

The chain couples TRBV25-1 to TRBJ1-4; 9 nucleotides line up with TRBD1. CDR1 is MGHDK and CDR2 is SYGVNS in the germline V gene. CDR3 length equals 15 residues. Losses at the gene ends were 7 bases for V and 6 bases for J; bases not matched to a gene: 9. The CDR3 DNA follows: TGTGCCAGCACCGCACACAGGGGGCGCGATGAAAAACTGTTTTTT. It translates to CASTAHRGRDEKLFF.

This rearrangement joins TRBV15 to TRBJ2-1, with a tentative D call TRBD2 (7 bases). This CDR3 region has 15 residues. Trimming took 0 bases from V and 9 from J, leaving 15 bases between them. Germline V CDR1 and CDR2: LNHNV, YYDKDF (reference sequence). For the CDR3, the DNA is TGTGCCACCAGCAGAGATCGCGGGGGCTCAATTGAGCAGTTCTTC. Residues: CATSRDRGGSIEQFF.

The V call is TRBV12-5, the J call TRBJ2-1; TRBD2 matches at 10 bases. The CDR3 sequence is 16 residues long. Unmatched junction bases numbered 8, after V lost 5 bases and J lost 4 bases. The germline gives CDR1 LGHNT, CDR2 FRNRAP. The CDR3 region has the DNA TGTGCTAGTGGTCCCCAAGCGGGAGGGGGGTACAATGAGCAGTTCTTC. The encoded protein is CASGPQAGGGYNEQFF.